A selection of T cell receptor beta chains follows, all from one sample in a study of shared clonotypes between healthy human individuals. Profiling relied on immunoSEQ multiplex PCR, and the TCRdb table lists in-frame clones only, not all of them. This sample has approximately 1.4 million clones, with 98% found just once. What was sequenced was naive CD4+ T cells sorted from blood. The receptors derive from a man younger than 45 in good health. Both conserved end residues are part of each CDR3. The D gene is left open where the match is weak. Only part of the rows carry a size: once, few, many, or a class if the clone is expanded.

CASSSSGYEQYF | TGTGCCAGCAGTTCGTCGGGGTACGAGCAGTACTTC | 12 | TRBJ2-7 | TRBV27 | - | -
CASSFTAASGNTIYF | TGTGCCAGCAGCTTTACGGCTGCCTCTGGAAACACCATATATTTT | 15 | TRBJ1-3 | TRBV5-6 | - | -
CSAEGALYNEQFF | TGCAGCGCCGAAGGGGCCCTCTACAATGAGCAGTTCTTC | 13 | TRBJ2-1 | TRBV29-1 | - | -
CSVEDRRGSSNGYTF | TGCAGCGTTGAAGATCGTCGCGGCTCCTCTAATGGCTACACCTTC | 15 | TRBJ1-2 | TRBV29-1 | - | -
CASRTGGETQYF | TGTGCCAGCAGGACAGGGGGAGAGACCCAGTACTTC | 12 | TRBJ2-5 | TRBV7-9 | TRBD1 | -
CASSPLTQTTDTQYF | TGCGCCAGCAGCCCACTGACCCAGACGACAGATACGCAGTATTTT | 15 | TRBJ2-3 | TRBV5-1 | - | -
CASSWGSLNTEAFF | TGTGCCAGCAGCTGGGGGTCTCTGAACACTGAAGCTTTCTTT | 14 | TRBJ1-1 | TRBV7-9 | - | -
CASGDRASTNRYNEQFF | TGTGCCAGCGGGGACAGGGCTTCCACGAATAGGTACAATGAGCAGTTCTTC | 17 | TRBJ2-1 | TRBV2 | TRBD1 | once
CASSLRGMPQHF | TGTGCCAGCAGCTTGCGAGGGATGCCCCAGCATTTT | 12 | TRBJ1-5 | TRBV28 | - | once
CASSREVKPTGELFF | TGTGCCAGCAGCAGGGAGGTTAAACCCACCGGGGAGCTGTTTTTT | 15 | TRBJ2-2 | TRBV2 | - | -
CASKSADTQYF | TGTGCCAGCAAGTCGGCCGATACGCAGTATTTT | 11 | TRBJ2-3 | TRBV27 | - | -
CASSSGGPPTDTQYF | TGTGCCAGCAGTTCGGGGGGTCCACCCACAGATACGCAGTATTTT | 15 | TRBJ2-3 | TRBV27 | TRBD2 | once
CARQTSGYEQYF | TGTGCCAGACAGACTAGCGGCTACGAGCAGTACTTC | 12 | TRBJ2-7 | TRBV19 | TRBD2 | -
CASSFQVLMNTEAFF | TGTGCCAGCAGCTTCCAGGTCCTCATGAACACTGAAGCTTTCTTT | 15 | TRBJ1-1 | TRBV7-2 | - | -
CASSPYSGRAWEQYF | TGTGCCAGCAGTCCTTATAGCGGGAGGGCGTGGGAGCAGTACTTC | 15 | TRBJ2-7 | TRBV28 | TRBD2 | -
CASSETGSGETQYF | TGTGCCAGCAGCGAGACAGGGTCGGGTGAGACCCAGTACTTC | 14 | TRBJ2-5 | TRBV7-3 | TRBD1 | -
CASSAPGQGPRQYF | TGTGCCAGCAGTGCCCCGGGACAGGGGCCTCGGCAGTACTTC | 14 | TRBJ2-7 | TRBV28 | TRBD1 | -
CASSSLRRYEQYF | TGTGCCAGCAGTTCCCTTCGGAGATACGAGCAGTACTTC | 13 | TRBJ2-7 | TRBV28 | - | once